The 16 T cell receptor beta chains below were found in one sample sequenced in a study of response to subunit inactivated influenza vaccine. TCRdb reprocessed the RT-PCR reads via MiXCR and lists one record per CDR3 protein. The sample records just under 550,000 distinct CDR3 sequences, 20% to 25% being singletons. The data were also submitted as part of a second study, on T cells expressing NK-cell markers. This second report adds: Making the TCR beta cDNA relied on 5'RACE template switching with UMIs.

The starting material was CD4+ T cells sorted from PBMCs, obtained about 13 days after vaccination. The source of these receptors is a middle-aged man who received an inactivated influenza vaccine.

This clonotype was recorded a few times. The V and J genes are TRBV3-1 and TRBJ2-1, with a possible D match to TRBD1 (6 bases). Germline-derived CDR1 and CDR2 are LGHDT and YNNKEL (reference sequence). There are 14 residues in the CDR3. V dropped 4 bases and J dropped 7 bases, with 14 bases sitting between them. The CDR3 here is CASSLGQQKNEQFF. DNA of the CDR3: TGTGCCAGCAGCCTCGGACAGCAAAAGAATGAGCAGTTCTTC.

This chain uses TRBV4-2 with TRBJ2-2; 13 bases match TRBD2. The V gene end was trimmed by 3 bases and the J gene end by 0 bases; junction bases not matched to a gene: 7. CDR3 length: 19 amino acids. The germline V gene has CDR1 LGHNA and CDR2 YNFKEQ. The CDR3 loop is CASSHPLAGGPSNTGELFF. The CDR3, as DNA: TGTGCCAGCAGCCATCCACTAGCGGGAGGGCCATCGAACACCGGGGAGCTGTTTTTT.

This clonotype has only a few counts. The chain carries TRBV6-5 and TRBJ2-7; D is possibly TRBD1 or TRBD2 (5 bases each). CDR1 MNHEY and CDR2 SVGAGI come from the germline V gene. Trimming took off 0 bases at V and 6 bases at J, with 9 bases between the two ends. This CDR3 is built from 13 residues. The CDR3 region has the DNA TGTGCCAGCAGTTACTCGAGGGGTTCCGAGCAGTACTTC. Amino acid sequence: CASSYSRGSEQYF.

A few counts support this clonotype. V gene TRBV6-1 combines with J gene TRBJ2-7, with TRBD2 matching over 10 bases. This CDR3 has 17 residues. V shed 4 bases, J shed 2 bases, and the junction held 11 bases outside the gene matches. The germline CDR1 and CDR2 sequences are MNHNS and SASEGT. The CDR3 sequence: CASSGPLAGGRTYEQYF. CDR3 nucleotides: TGTGCCAGCAGTGGGCCCTTAGCGGGGGGCCGGACCTACGAGCAGTACTTC.

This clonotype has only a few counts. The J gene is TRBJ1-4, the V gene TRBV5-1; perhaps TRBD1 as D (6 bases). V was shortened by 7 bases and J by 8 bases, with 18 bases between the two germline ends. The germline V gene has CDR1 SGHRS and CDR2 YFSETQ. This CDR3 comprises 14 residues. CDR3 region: CASRQDPFWEKLFF. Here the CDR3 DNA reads TGCGCCAGCCGACAGGACCCTTTTTGGGAAAAACTGTTTTTT.

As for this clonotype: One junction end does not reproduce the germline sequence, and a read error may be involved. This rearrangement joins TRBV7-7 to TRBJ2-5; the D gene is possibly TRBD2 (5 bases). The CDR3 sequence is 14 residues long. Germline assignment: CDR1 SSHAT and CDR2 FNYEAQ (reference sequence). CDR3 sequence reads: CASSSTPGLETQYF. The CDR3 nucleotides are TGTGCTAGCAGCTCTACCCCCGGACTAGAGACCCAGTACTTC.

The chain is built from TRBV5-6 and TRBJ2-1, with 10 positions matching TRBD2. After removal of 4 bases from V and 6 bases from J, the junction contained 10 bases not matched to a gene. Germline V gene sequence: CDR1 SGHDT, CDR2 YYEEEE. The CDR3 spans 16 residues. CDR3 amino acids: CASSAGTSERFNEQFF. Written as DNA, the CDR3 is TGTGCCAGCAGCGCCGGGACTAGCGAACGTTTCAATGAGCAGTTCTTC.

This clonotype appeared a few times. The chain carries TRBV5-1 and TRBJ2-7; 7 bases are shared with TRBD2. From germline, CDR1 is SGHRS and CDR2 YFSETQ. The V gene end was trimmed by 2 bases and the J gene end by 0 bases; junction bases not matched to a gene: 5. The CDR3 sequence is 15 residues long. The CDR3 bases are TGCGCCAGCAGCTTTTTACCGGGAGGCTCCTACGAGCAGTACTTC. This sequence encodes CASSFLPGGSYEQYF.

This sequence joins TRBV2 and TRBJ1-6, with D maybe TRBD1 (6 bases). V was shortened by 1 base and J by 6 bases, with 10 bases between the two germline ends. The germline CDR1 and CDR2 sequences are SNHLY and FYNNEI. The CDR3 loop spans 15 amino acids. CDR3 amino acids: CASSEGAGANSPLHF. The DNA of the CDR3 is TGTGCCAGCAGTGAAGGGGCAGGGGCTAATTCACCCCTCCACTTT. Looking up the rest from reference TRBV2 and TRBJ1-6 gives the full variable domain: EPEVTQTPSHQVTQMGQEVILRCVPISNHLYFYWYRQILGQKVEFLVSFYNNEISEKSEIFDDQFSVERPDGSNFTLKIRSTKLEDSAMYFCASSEGAGANSPLHFGNGTRLTVT.

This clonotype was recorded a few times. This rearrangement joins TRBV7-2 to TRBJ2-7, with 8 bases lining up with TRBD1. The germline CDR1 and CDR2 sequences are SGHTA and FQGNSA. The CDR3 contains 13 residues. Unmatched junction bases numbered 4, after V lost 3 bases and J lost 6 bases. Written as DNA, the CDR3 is TGTGCCAGCAGCTTCCAGGGGGCGAGCGAGCAGTACTTC. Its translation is CASSFQGASEQYF.

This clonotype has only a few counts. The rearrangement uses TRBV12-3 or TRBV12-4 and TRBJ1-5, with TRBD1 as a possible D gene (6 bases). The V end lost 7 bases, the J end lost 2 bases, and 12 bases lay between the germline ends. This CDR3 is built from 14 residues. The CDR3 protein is CASTVSGGNQPQHF. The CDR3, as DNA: TGTGCCAGCACAGTTTCAGGGGGCAATCAGCCCCAGCATTTT.

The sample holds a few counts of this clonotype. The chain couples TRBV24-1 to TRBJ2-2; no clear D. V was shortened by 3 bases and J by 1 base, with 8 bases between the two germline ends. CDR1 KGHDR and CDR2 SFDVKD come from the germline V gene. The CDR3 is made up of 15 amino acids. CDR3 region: CATSDKSENTGELFF. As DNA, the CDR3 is TGTGCCACCAGTGATAAAAGCGAGAACACCGGGGAGCTGTTTTTT.

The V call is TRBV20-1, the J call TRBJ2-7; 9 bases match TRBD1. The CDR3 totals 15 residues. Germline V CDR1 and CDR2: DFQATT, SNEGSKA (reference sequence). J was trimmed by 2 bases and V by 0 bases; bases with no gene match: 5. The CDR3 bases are TGCAGTGCTAGAGATCCGGGGACAGGGACCTACGAGCAGTACTTC. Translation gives CSARDPGTGTYEQYF.

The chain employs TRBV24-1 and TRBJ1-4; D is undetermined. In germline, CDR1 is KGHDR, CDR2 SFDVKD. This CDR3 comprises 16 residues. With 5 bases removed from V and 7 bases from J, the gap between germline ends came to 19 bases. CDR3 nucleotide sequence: TGTGCCACCAGTGCCTGGGTCCCCCCCGTCGGTGAAAAACTGTTTTTT. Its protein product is CATSAWVPPVGEKLFF.

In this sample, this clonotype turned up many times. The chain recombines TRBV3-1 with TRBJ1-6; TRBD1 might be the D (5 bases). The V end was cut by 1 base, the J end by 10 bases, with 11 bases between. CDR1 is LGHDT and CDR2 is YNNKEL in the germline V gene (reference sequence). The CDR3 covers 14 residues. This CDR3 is CASSQAQGRSPLHF. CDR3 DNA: TGTGCCAGCAGCCAAGCCCAGGGACGATCACCCCTCCACTTT.

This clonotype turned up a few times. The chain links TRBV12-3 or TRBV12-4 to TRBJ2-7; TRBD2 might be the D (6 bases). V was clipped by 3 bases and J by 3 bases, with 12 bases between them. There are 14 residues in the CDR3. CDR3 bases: TGTGCCAGCAGTTTCGCGGGGAAAGGCTACGAGCAGTACTTC. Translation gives CASSFAGKGYEQYF.